These 22 T cell receptor beta chains originate from one sample sequenced in a study of blood T cell repertoires in COVID-19 (dated by TCRdb to the early 2020s). Library construction relied on the immunoSEQ multiplex PCR assay. TCRdb obtained this table from immuneACCESS and retained in-frame rearrangements with V and J assigned. These tables miss some clones; where compared with another copy, unresolved V genes account for less than half of the shortfall, and the remainder is unexplained. This sample has about 140,000 clones in its table, and 88% of those were observed once. The top ten clonotypes cover 8% to 11% of the sample. The sequenced material came from peripheral blood. These receptors originate from a man between 60 and 75 years old with active or convalescent COVID-19.

This clone has more than one count but fewer than ten. This rearrangement joins TRBV7-6 to TRBJ2-2; 9 bases line up with TRBD2. CDR3 length: 16 amino acids. V dropped 1 base and J dropped 4; count of bases not matched to a gene: 4. The V gene's germline CDR1 is SGHVS and CDR2 FNYEAQ. The CDR3 DNA is TGTGCCAGCAGCTTAGTACTAGCGGGTGGCACCGGGGAGCTGTTTTTT. Translating it yields CASSLVLAGGTGELFF.

The chain joins TRBV6-1 to TRBJ1-2; D not resolved. Trimming pared 2 bases from V and 10 bases from J, leaving 8 bases between. CDR1 is MNHNS and CDR2 is SASEGT in the germline V gene. This CDR3 comprises 11 residues. In DNA form, the CDR3 reads TGTGCCAGCAGTGAAATAACTGACTACACCTTC. It codes for CASSEITDYTF.

The chain combines TRBV2 with TRBJ2-1, with D perhaps matching TRBD1 (6 bases). Trimming took 5 bases from V and 2 from J, leaving 13 bases between them. This CDR3 comprises 15 residues. The germline CDR1 and CDR2 sequences are SNHLY and FYNNEI. CDR3 coding DNA: TGTGCCAGCAGTCCTACCAGGGGTACCTACAATGAGCAGTTCTTC. This gives the protein CASSPTRGTYNEQFF.

The CDR3 here is CASSQDKSGAGAGYNEQFF. The CDR3 DNA follows: TGCGCCAGCAGCCAAGACAAAAGTGGAGCAGGGGCAGGGTACAATGAGCAGTTCTTC. The V and J genes are TRBV4-1 and TRBJ2-1, with D possibly TRBD1 on 6 matching bases. The CDR3 is 19 amino acids. Germline-derived CDR1 and CDR2 are MGHRA and YSYEKL. Trimming took off 0 bases at V and 4 bases at J, with 22 bases between the two ends.

The CDR3 DNA reads as TGCAGCGTCGGAGGACAGGGGCGGAACACTGAAGCTTTCTTT. It is translated as CSVGGQGRNTEAFF. The rearrangement uses TRBV29-1 and TRBJ1-1; 9 nucleotides align to TRBD1. The trim removed 6 bases at V and 1 base at J, leaving 6 bases unmatched. This CDR3 has 14 residues. The germline gives CDR1 SQVTM, CDR2 ANQGSEA. The full variable domain, in which reference TRBV29-1 and TRBJ1-1 provide the parts outside the CDR3, is SAVISQKPSRDICQRGTSLTIQCQVDSQVTMMFWYRQQPGQSLTLIATANQGSEATYESGFVIDKFPISRPNLTFSTLTVSNMSPEDSSIYLCSVGGQGRNTEAFFGQGTRLTVV.

This chain uses TRBV6-5 with TRBJ1-2; 9 bases match TRBD1. The ends lost 2 bases at V and 8 bases at J; junction bases unmatched: 3. The CDR3 runs to 13 residues. Germline V gene lookup returns CDR1 MNHEY and CDR2 SVGAGI. CDR3 sequence: CASSYRQGGGYTF. The CDR3 DNA is TGTGCCAGCAGTTACAGACAGGGGGGAGGCTACACCTTC.

This rearrangement joins TRBV5-4 to TRBJ1-2; D ambiguous. CDR1 and CDR2 from the germline V gene are SGHNT and YYREEE (reference sequence). The CDR3 runs to 12 residues. V was pared by 2 bases and J by 7 bases, with 9 bases between. CDR3 nucleotide sequence: TGTGCCAGCAGCTTACCGGGGATTGGCTACACCTTC. Protein product: CASSLPGIGYTF.

This clone has a single count. The chain joins TRBV7-9 to TRBJ1-2, with 8 nucleotides matching TRBD1. The germline gives CDR1 SEHNR, CDR2 FQNEAQ (reference sequence). V dropped 1 base and J dropped 9; count of bases not matched to a gene: 10. The CDR3 is 15 residues long. DNA for the CDR3: TGTGCCAGCAGCTTAGAGGTGGCAGGGGGCTTGAGCTACACCTTC. It translates to CASSLEVAGGLSYTF.

The sample holds a few counts of this clone. The genes are TRBV7-2 and TRBJ1-2; D gene ambiguous. Germline lookup yields CDR1 SGHTA and CDR2 FQGNSA. V dropped 1 base and J dropped 2 bases, with 5 bases sitting between them. The CDR3 consists of 13 residues. The CDR3 nucleotides read TGTGCCAGCAGCTTAGGGGCAAACTATGGCTACACCTTC. Protein sequence: CASSLGANYGYTF.

The V and J genes are TRBV6-6 and TRBJ1-4; 7 bases line up with TRBD1. V gave up 6 bases and J gave up 4 bases; unmatched junction bases: 5. Germline V CDR1 and CDR2: MNHNY, SVGAGI (reference sequence). The CDR3 is made up of 14 amino acids. In nucleotides, the CDR3 is TGTGCCAGCAGGGGGGGACAGAATAATGAAAAACTGTTTTTT. Translation: CASRGGQNNEKLFF.

This sequence joins TRBV5-1 and TRBJ2-7; D gene uncertain. V lost 4 bases and J 4 bases, leaving 12 bases between the germline ends. Germline-derived CDR1 and CDR2 are SGHRS and YFSETQ. The CDR3 spans 13 residues. The CDR3 DNA reads as TGCGCCAGCAGCACCGGGTCTCGGTACGAGCAGTACTTC. Its translation: CASSTGSRYEQYF.

The chain combines TRBV28 with TRBJ1-4; tentative D call: TRBD1 (5 bases). The V end lost 7 bases, the J end lost 5 bases, and 11 bases lay between the germline ends. Per the germline V gene, CDR1 is MDHEN and CDR2 is SYDVKM. The CDR3 runs 13 residues. In DNA form, the CDR3 reads TGTGCCAGCACCCAGGGCCGAAATGAAAAACTGTTTTTT. Amino acid sequence: CASTQGRNEKLFF.

CDR3 sequence (DNA): TGTGCCAGCAGTTCCCGGACAGGGAGGAACAATCAGCCCCAGCATTTT. It yields the protein CASSSRTGRNNQPQHF. This chain joins TRBV27 and TRBJ1-5; 8 nucleotides line up with TRBD1. The V and J ends lost 4 bases and 3 bases, in that order; junction bases with no gene match: 8. CDR1 MNHEY and CDR2 SMNVEV come from the germline V gene (reference sequence). The CDR3 covers 16 residues.

CDR3 DNA sequence: TGTGCCAGCAGCCCCCCGGTTGGGGCGAATTACTATGGCTACACCTTC. Its protein product is CASSPPVGANYYGYTF. The chain combines TRBV9 with TRBJ1-2; the D gene is possibly TRBD1 (5 bases). The CDR3 is 16 residues long. CDR1 is SGDLS and CDR2 is YYNGEE in the germline V gene. The V end was cut by 4 bases, the J end by 3 bases, with 19 bases between.

The chain combines TRBV6-4 with TRBJ1-2, with TRBD1 identical over 9 bases. Trimming at V came to 9 bases and at J to 6 bases, leaving 5 bases not matched to a gene. The length of the CDR3 is 12 residues. CDR1 MRHNA and CDR2 SNTAGT come from the germline V gene. CDR3 DNA sequence: TGTGCCAGAGGGGACAGGGAAAATGGCTACACCTTC. Its translation is CARGDRENGYTF.

This clone has a handful of counts. V is TRBV3-1 (or the pseudogene TRBV3-2) and J is TRBJ1-6; tentatively, D is TRBD1 (5 bases). V lost 1 base and J lost 8, with 15 bases in between. The CDR3 has 16 residues. Germline CDR1 reads LGHDT; CDR2 reads YNNKEL (reference sequence). The DNA for the CDR3 is TGTGCCAGCAGCCAAGCCCAGAGTCAGGGTTATTCACCCCTCCACTTT. Its translation is CASSQAQSQGYSPLHF.

The V and J genes are TRBV11-2 and TRBJ2-2; maybe TRBD1 (6 bases). Germline loops: CDR1 SGHAT, CDR2 FQNNGV. V lost 7 bases, J lost 6 bases, and 18 bases lay in between. The CDR3 sequence is 15 residues long. The CDR3 loop is CASTLWAGVAGELFF. CDR3 coding DNA: TGTGCCAGCACCCTCTGGGCAGGGGTGGCCGGGGAGCTGTTTTTT.

The rearrangement joins TRBV5-6 to TRBJ1-4, with a tentative D call TRBD1 (5 bases). The V gene's germline CDR1 is SGHDT and CDR2 YYEEEE. V lost 0 bases to trimming and J lost 0 bases, with 12 bases between them. The CDR3 spans 17 residues. The CDR3 DNA is TGTGCCAGCAGCTTGGAGCAGGGTGCGGCAACTAATGAAAAACTGTTTTTT. Its translation: CASSLEQGAATNEKLFF.

V is TRBV9 and J is TRBJ2-7; D is possibly TRBD2 (5 bases). Germline lookup yields CDR1 SGDLS and CDR2 YYNGEE. With 3 bases removed from V and 4 bases from J, the gap between germline ends came to 8 bases. The CDR3 extends over 12 amino acids. The CDR3 spells CASSERGYEQYF. CDR3 DNA: TGTGCCAGCAGCGAGAGAGGGTACGAGCAGTACTTC. Full variable domain (missing parts from reference TRBV9 and TRBJ2-7): DSGVTQTPKHLITATGQRVTLRCSPRSGDLSVYWYQQSLDQGLQFLIQYYNGEERAKGNILERFSAQQFPDLHSELNLSSLELGDSALYFCASSERGYEQYFGPGTRLTVT.

The chain carries TRBV5-8 and TRBJ2-5; D is perhaps TRBD1 (6 bases). Germline CDR1 and CDR2: SGHTS and YDEGEE. Deletions cut 4 bases from V and 7 bases from J, with 20 bases between. The CDR3 length is 15 residues. CDR3 DNA sequence: TGTGCCAGCAGCCCCGGGACACCCCGAAGGGCGACCCAGTACTTC. This translates into CASSPGTPRRATQYF.

The chain has TRBV2 and TRBJ1-1; D is ambiguous. The germline V gene has CDR1 SNHLY and CDR2 FYNNEI. This CDR3 spans 13 amino acids. V was pared by 6 bases and J by 4 bases, with 12 bases between. Here the CDR3 reads CASSRDLTTEAFF. DNA of the CDR3: TGTGCCAGCAGCCGCGACTTAACCACTGAAGCTTTCTTT.

V is TRBV18 and J is TRBJ1-5; 8 nucleotides line up with TRBD1. Unmatched junction bases numbered 5, after V lost 0 bases and J lost 4 bases. The germline V gene has CDR1 KGHSH and CDR2 LQKENI. This CDR3 has 16 amino acids. CDR3: CASSPPGQVSNQPQHF. The CDR3 bases are TGTGCCAGCTCACCACCGGGACAGGTCTCGAATCAGCCCCAGCATTTT.